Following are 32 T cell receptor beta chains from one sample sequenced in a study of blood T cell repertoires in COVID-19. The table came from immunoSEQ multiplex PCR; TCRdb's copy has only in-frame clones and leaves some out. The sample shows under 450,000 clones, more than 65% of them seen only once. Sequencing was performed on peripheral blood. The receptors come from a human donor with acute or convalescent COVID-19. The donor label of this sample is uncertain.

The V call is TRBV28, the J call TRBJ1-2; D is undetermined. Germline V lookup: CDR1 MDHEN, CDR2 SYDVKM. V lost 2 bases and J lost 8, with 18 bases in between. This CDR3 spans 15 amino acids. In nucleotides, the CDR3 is TGTGCCAGCAGTTTACCCCGCGGCATGGGAGGAGGCTACACCTTC. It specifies CASSLPRGMGGGYTF.

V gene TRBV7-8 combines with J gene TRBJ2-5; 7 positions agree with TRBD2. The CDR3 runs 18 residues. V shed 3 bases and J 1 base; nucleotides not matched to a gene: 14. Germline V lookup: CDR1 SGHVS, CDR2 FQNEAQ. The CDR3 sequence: CASSFEREEEVAQETQYF. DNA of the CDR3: TGTGCCAGCAGCTTTGAACGGGAGGAGGAGGTGGCCCAAGAGACCCAGTACTTC.

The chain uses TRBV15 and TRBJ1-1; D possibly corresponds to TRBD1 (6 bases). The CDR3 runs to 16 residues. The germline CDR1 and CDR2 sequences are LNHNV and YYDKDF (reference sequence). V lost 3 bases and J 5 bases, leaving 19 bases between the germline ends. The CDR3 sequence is CATSSDARGKGTEAFF. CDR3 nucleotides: TGTGCCACCAGCAGTGATGCCAGGGGCAAGGGGACTGAAGCTTTCTTT.

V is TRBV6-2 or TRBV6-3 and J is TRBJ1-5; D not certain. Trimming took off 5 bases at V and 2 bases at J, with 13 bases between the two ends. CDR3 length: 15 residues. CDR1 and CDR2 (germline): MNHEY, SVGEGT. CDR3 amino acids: CASSNHRARNQPQHF. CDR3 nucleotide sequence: TGTGCCAGCAGTAATCATAGAGCTCGCAATCAGCCCCAGCATTTT.

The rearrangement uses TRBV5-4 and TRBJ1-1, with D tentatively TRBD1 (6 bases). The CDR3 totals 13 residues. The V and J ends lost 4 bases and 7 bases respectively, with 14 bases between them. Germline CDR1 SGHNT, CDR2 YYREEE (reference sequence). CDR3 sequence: CASSGTGLGEAFF. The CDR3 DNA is TGTGCCAGCAGCGGAACAGGGTTGGGTGAAGCTTTCTTT. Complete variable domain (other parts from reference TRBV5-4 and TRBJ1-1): ETGVTQSPTHLIKTRGQQVTLRCSSQSGHNTVSWYQQALGQGPQFIFQYYREEENGRGNFPPRFSGLQFPNYSSELNVNALELDDSALYLCASSGTGLGEAFFGQGTRLTVV.

CDR3 amino acids: CASSLAGGNGEQFF. The CDR3 coding sequence is TGCGCCAGCAGCTTAGCGGGAGGGAACGGTGAGCAGTTCTTC. The chain combines TRBV5-1 with TRBJ2-1; the match to TRBD2 covers 10 bases. Trimming at V came to 2 bases and at J to 9 bases, leaving 5 bases not matched to a gene. CDR3 length: 14 amino acids. The V gene's germline CDR1 is SGHRS and CDR2 YFSETQ. The entire variable domain, with the rest obtained from reference TRBV5-1 and TRBJ2-1, is as follows: KAGVTQTPRYLIKTRGQQVTLSCSPISGHRSVSWYQQTPGQGLQFLFEYFSETQRNKGNFPGRFSGRQFSNSRSEMNVSTLELGDSALYLCASSLAGGNGEQFFGPGTRLTVL.

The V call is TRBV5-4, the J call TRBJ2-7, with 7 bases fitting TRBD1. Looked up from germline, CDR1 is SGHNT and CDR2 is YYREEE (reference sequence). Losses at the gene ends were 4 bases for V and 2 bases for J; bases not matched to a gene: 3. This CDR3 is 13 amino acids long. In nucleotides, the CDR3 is TGTGCCAGCAGCCCGACAGGGACCTACGAGCAGTACTTC. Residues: CASSPTGTYEQYF.

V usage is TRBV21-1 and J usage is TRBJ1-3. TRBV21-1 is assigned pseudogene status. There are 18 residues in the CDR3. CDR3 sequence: CASSKVCVRGASGNTIYF. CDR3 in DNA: TGTGCCAGCAGCAAAGTGTGTGTCCGGGGGGCTTCTGGAAACACCATATATTTT.

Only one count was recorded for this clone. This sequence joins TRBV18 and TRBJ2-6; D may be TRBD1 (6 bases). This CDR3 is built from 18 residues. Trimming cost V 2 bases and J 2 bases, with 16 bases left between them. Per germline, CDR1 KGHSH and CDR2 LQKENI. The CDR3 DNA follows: TGTGCCAGCTCACCAATACAGGGTAAAGGCACTGGGGCCAACGTCCTGACTTTC. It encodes CASSPIQGKGTGANVLTF.

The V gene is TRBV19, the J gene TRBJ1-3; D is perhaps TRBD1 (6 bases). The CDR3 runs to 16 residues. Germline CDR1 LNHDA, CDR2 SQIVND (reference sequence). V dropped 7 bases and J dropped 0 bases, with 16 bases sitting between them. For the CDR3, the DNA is TGTGCCAGTACCCATCCCAGGGGACGCTCTGGAAACACCATATATTTT. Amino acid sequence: CASTHPRGRSGNTIYF.

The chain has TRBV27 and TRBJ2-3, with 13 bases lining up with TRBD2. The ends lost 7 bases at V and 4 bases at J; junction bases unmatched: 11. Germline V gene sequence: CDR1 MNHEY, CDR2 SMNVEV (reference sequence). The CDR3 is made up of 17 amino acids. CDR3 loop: CASTRTSGRGGPDTQYF. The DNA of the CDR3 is TGTGCCAGCACCCGGACTAGCGGGAGAGGGGGCCCAGATACGCAGTATTTT.

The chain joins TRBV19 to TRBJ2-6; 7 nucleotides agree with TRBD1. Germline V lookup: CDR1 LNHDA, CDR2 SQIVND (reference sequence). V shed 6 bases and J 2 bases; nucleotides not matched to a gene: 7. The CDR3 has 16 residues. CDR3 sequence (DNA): TGTGCCAGTAGGATCCAGGGGGATACTGGGGCCAACGTCCTGACTTTC. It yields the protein CASRIQGDTGANVLTF.

For the CDR3, the DNA is TGTGCCAGCTCACCGGGGGGTCGGAATTCACCCCTCCACTTT. Translation gives CASSPGGRNSPLHF. The chain links TRBV18 to TRBJ1-6, with D tentatively TRBD1 (5 bases). The CDR3 is made up of 14 amino acids. V was pared by 3 bases and J by 7 bases, with 10 bases between. The V gene's germline CDR1 is KGHSH and CDR2 LQKENI.

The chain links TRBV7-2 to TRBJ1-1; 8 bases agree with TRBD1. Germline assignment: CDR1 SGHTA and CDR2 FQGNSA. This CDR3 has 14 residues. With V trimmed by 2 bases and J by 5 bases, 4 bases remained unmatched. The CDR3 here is CASSLFTGGTEAFF. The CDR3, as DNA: TGTGCCAGCAGCTTATTCACAGGGGGTACTGAAGCTTTCTTT.

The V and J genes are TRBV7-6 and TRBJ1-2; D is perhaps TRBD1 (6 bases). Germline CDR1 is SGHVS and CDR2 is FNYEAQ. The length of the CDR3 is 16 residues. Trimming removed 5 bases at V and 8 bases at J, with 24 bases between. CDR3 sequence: CASSLLRISDRIGYTF. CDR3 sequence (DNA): TGTGCCAGCAGCCTTCTTCGCATATCGGACAGAATCGGCTACACCTTC.

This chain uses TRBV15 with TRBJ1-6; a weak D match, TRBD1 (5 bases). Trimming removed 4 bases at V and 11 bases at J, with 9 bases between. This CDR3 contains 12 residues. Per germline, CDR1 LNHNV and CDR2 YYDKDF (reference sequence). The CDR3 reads CATSTGWPPLHF. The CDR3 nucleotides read TGTGCCACCAGCACAGGGTGGCCACCCCTCCACTTT.

CDR3 in DNA: TGTGCCAGCAGCTCCCCCGGGACAGGGGCGGGAAATGAGCAGTTCTTC. Amino acids: CASSSPGTGAGNEQFF. The chain is built from TRBV7-9 and TRBJ2-1; 10 bases match TRBD1. Per germline, CDR1 SEHNR and CDR2 FQNEAQ (reference sequence). This CDR3 is built from 16 residues. J gave up 7 bases and V 4 bases, and 10 bases lay outside the gene matches.

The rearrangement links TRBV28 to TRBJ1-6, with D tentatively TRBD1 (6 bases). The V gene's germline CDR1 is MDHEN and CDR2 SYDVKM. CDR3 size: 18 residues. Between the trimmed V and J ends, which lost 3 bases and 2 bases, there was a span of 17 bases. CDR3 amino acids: CASSFLNHRDTYNSPLHF. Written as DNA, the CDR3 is TGTGCCAGCAGTTTCCTTAATCACCGGGACACCTATAATTCACCCCTCCACTTT.

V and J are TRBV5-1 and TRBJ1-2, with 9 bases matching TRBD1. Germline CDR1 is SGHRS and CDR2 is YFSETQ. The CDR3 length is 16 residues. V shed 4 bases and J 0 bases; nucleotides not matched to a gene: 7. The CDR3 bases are TGCGCCAGCAGCCAACAGGGGGCCGTAGCTAACTATGGCTACACCTTC. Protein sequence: CASSQQGAVANYGYTF.

The CDR3 coding sequence is TGTGCCAGCAGTTTAGCGCTTGAAGCTTTCTTT. This encodes CASSLALEAFF. This chain joins TRBV28 and TRBJ1-1; no definite D call. The V gene's germline CDR1 is MDHEN and CDR2 SYDVKM. The CDR3 sequence is 11 residues long. V lost 2 bases and J 7 bases, leaving 5 bases between the germline ends.

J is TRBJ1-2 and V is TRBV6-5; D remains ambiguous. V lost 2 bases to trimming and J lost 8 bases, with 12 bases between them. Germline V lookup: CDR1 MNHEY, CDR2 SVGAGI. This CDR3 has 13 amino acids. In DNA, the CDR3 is TGTGCCAGCAGTTACAATCGGGTCGCCGGCTACACCTTC. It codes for CASSYNRVAGYTF.

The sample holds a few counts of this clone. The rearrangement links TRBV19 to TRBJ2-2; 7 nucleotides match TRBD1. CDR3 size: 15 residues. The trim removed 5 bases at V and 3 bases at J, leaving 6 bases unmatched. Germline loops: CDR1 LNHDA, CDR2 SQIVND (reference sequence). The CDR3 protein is CASSHRGVYTGELFF. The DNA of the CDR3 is TGTGCCAGTAGTCACAGGGGCGTTTACACCGGGGAGCTGTTTTTT.

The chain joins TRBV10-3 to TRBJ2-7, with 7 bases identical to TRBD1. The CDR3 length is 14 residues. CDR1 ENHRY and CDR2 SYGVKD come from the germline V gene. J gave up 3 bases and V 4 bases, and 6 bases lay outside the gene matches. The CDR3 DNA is TGTGCCATCAGTGTTGGGCAGGGGGTCTACGAGCAGTACTTC. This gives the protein CAISVGQGVYEQYF.

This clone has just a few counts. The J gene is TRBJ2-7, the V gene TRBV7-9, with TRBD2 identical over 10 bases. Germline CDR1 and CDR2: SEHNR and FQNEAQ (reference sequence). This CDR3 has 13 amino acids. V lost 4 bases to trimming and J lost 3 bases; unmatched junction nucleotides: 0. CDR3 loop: CASSSSGSYEQYF. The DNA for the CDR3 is TGTGCCAGCAGCTCTAGCGGGAGCTACGAGCAGTACTTC.

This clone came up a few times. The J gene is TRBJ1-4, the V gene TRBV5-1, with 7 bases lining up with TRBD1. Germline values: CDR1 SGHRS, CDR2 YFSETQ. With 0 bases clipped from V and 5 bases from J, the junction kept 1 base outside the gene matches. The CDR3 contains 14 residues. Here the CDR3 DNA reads TGCGCCAGCAGCTTGGAACAGGGGAATGAAAAACTGTTTTTT. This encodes CASSLEQGNEKLFF. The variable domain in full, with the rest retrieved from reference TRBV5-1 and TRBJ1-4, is KAGVTQTPRYLIKTRGQQVTLSCSPISGHRSVSWYQQTPGQGLQFLFEYFSETQRNKGNFPGRFSGRQFSNSRSEMNVSTLELGDSALYLCASSLEQGNEKLFFGSGTQLSVL.

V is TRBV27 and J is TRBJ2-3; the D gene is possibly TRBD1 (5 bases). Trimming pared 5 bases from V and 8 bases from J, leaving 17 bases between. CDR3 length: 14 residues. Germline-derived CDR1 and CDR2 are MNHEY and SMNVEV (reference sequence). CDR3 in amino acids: CASSPRQSIGTQYF. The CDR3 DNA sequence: TGTGCCAGCAGTCCCCGACAGTCGATCGGTACGCAGTATTTT.

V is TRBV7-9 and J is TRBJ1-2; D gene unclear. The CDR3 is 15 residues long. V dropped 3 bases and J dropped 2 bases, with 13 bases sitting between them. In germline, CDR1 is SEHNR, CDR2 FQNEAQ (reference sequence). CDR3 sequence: CASSLDGLPNYGYTF. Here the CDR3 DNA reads TGTGCCAGCAGCTTGGACGGACTCCCGAACTATGGCTACACCTTC.

For the CDR3, the DNA is TGCGCCAGCAGCCAACCGACTAGAGAGACCCAGTACTTC. It codes for CASSQPTRETQYF. The chain couples TRBV5-1 to TRBJ2-5, with D perhaps matching TRBD2 (6 bases). The germline CDR1 and CDR2 sequences are SGHRS and YFSETQ. CDR3 size: 13 residues. V lost 4 bases to trimming and J lost 4 bases, with 11 bases between them.

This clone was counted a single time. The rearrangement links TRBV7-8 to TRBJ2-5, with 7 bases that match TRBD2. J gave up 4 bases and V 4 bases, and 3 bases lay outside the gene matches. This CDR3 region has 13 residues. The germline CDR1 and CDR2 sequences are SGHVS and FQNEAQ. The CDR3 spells CASSSGLGETQYF. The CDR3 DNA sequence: TGTGCCAGCAGCTCAGGACTAGGAGAGACCCAGTACTTC. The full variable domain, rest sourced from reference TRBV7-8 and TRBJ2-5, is GAGVSQSPRYKVAKRGQDVALRCDPISGHVSLFWYQQALGQGPEFLTYFQNEAQLDKSGLPSDRFFAERPEGSVSTLKIQRTQQEDSAVYLCASSSGLGETQYFGPGTRLLVL.

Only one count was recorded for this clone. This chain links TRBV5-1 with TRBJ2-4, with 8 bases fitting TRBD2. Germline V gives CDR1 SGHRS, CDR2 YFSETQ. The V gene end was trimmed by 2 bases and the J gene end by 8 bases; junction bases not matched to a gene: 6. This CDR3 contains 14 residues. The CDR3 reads CASSFPGAGDIQYF. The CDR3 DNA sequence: TGCGCCAGCAGCTTCCCGGGAGCGGGGGACATTCAGTACTTC.

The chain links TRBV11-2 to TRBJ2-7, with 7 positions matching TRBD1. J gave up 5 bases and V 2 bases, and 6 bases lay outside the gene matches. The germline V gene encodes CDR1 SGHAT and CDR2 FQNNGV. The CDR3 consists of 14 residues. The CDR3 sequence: CASSLSTGANEQYF. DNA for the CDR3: TGTGCCAGCAGCTTATCAACAGGGGCCAACGAGCAGTACTTC.

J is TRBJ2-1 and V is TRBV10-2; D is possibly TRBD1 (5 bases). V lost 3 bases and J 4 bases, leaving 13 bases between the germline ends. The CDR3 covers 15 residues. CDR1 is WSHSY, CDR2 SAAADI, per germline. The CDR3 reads CASSEFATGYNEQFF. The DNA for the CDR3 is TGCGCCAGCAGTGAATTTGCAACAGGATACAATGAGCAGTTCTTC.